This passage covers 29 T cell receptor beta chains from one sample sequenced in a study of control samples from healthy donors and cancer patients. Clones were sequenced by immunoSEQ multiplex PCR, and TCRdb holds only the in-frame ones, with some missing. The sample consists of approximately 79,000 clones, around 89% of them appearing once. The sequencing sample was made of blood. Receptors were obtained from a man aged 50-60 years in good health.

The chain combines TRBV18 with TRBJ1-1, with D possibly matching TRBD1 (6 bases). The length of the CDR3 is 15 residues. CDR1 is KGHSH, CDR2 LQKENI, per germline. V shed 4 bases and J shed 2 bases, with 14 bases lying between them. The CDR3 DNA reads as TGTGCCAGCTCACTGGGGGGCAAGGAAAACACTGAAGCTTTCTTT. Its protein is CASSLGGKENTEAFF.

This clone has a single count. V gene TRBV2 combines with J gene TRBJ2-7, with 9 nucleotides matching TRBD1. Trimming at V came to 8 bases and at J to 7 bases, leaving 12 bases not matched to a gene. Germline V gives CDR1 SNHLY, CDR2 FYNNEI. CDR3 length: 14 residues. The CDR3: CASAPEQGAGEQYF. The CDR3 DNA follows: TGTGCCAGCGCCCCGGAACAGGGGGCGGGGGAGCAGTACTTC. Drawing the rest from reference TRBV2 and TRBJ2-7, the complete variable domain is EPEVTQTPSHQVTQMGQEVILRCVPISNHLYFYWYRQILGQKVEFLVSFYNNEISEKSEIFDDQFSVERPDGSNFTLKIRSTKLEDSAMYFCASAPEQGAGEQYFGPGTRLTVT.

This chain joins TRBV28 and TRBJ1-5; D ambiguous. CDR1 and CDR2 (germline): MDHEN, SYDVKM. Between the trimmed V and J ends, which lost 3 bases and 2 bases, there was a span of 11 bases. This CDR3 is 15 amino acids long. CDR3 in amino acids: CASSFQDYGNQPQHF. CDR3 DNA sequence: TGTGCCAGCAGTTTTCAGGATTACGGCAATCAGCCCCAGCATTTT.

This chain joins TRBV11-3 and TRBJ2-5, with no clear D. This CDR3 comprises 14 residues. V was clipped by 5 bases and J by 1 base, with 11 bases between them. Germline loops: CDR1 SGHNT, CDR2 YENEEA. The CDR3 DNA is TGTGCCAGCAGCCCCCCGGGCTCCCAAGAGACCCAGTACTTC. This encodes CASSPPGSQETQYF.

V is TRBV30 and J is TRBJ1-2; D is unclear. There are 13 residues in the CDR3. Trimming took off 3 bases at V and 7 bases at J, with 15 bases between the two ends. Per the germline V gene, CDR1 is GTSNPN and CDR2 is SVGIG (reference sequence). DNA of the CDR3: TGTGCCTGGAGAGGTGCGCGAGAGGGTGGCTACACCTTC. As protein: CAWRGAREGGYTF.

The genes are TRBV5-1 and TRBJ1-4, with a weak D call TRBD1 (5 bases). Deletions cut 7 bases from V and 3 bases from J, with 13 bases between. The germline V gene encodes CDR1 SGHRS and CDR2 YFSETQ. The CDR3 is 14 amino acids. The DNA of the CDR3 is TGCGCCAGCCGGGAGGGGCGGGCTAATGAAAAACTGTTTTTT. Translating gives CASREGRANEKLFF. Full variable domain (rest looked up from reference TRBV5-1 and TRBJ1-4): KAGVTQTPRYLIKTRGQQVTLSCSPISGHRSVSWYQQTPGQGLQFLFEYFSETQRNKGNFPGRFSGRQFSNSRSEMNVSTLELGDSALYLCASREGRANEKLFFGSGTQLSVL.

V usage is TRBV23-1 and J usage is TRBJ2-1, with 9 bases fitting TRBD1. TRBV23-1 is recorded as an ORF, its role being uncertain. J gave up 6 bases and V 0 bases, and 18 bases lay outside the gene matches. This CDR3 has 20 residues. The CDR3 here is CASSQSSGTGKKGPVNEQFF. The CDR3 DNA reads TGCGCCAGCAGTCAATCTTCCGGGACAGGGAAAAAGGGGCCGGTCAATGAGCAGTTCTTC.

The genes are TRBV7-7 and TRBJ2-3; TRBD1 or TRBD2 may be the D gene (6 bases each). The CDR3 is made up of 14 amino acids. Germline loops: CDR1 SSHAT, CDR2 FNYEAQ (reference sequence). Trimming shortened V by 3 bases and J by 3 bases, and 10 bases separated the two germline ends. CDR3 nucleotide sequence: TGTGCCAGCAGCTTTGGGGGGCCTACAGATACGCAGTATTTT. As protein: CASSFGGPTDTQYF.

The J gene is TRBJ2-3, the V gene TRBV5-8, with 7 bases matching TRBD2. The J segment lost 3 bases and the V segment lost 5 bases, leaving 6 bases of the junction unmatched. This CDR3 is built from 14 residues. Per the germline V gene, CDR1 is SGHTS and CDR2 is YDEGEE. The CDR3: CASRAGLGTDTQYF. In DNA form, the CDR3 reads TGTGCCAGCAGAGCAGGACTAGGGACAGATACGCAGTATTTT.

This chain joins TRBV10-3 and TRBJ2-1; D remains ambiguous. V was clipped by 3 bases and J by 4 bases, with 4 bases between them. The germline V gene encodes CDR1 ENHRY and CDR2 SYGVKD. This CDR3 region has 12 residues. CDR3 DNA sequence: TGTGCCATCAGTGACCGGTACAATGAGCAGTTCTTC. This encodes CAISDRYNEQFF.

The chain joins TRBV5-1 to TRBJ2-3; D possibly corresponds to TRBD1 (6 bases). The CDR3 extends over 14 amino acids. V was shortened by 0 bases and J by 14 bases, with 19 bases between the two germline ends. Germline lookup yields CDR1 SGHRS and CDR2 YFSETQ. CDR3 loop: CASSLDVRTAIPYF. For the CDR3, the DNA is TGCGCCAGCAGCTTGGACGTCAGGACAGCGATCCCGTATTTT.

A single count supports this clone. The V gene is TRBV7-2, the J gene TRBJ2-5; 9 bases are shared with TRBD2. The germline V gene has CDR1 SGHTA and CDR2 FQGNSA. The V gene end was trimmed by 5 bases and the J gene end by 1 base; junction bases not matched to a gene: 8. The CDR3 consists of 16 residues. CDR3 residues: CASSPRGAGGQETQYF. For the CDR3, the DNA is TGTGCCAGCAGCCCTCGGGGAGCGGGGGGCCAAGAGACCCAGTACTTC.

The V gene is TRBV29-1, the J gene TRBJ1-5; tentative D call: TRBD1 (6 bases). CDR3 size: 13 residues. Per germline, CDR1 SQVTM and CDR2 ANQGSEA. V shed 4 bases and J shed 4 bases, with 11 bases lying between them. CDR3 in amino acids: CSVADRINQPQHF. The CDR3 DNA sequence: TGCAGCGTTGCGGACAGAATTAATCAGCCCCAGCATTTT. Looking up the rest from reference TRBV29-1 and TRBJ1-5 gives the full variable domain: SAVISQKPSRDICQRGTSLTIQCQVDSQVTMMFWYRQQPGQSLTLIATANQGSEATYESGFVIDKFPISRPNLTFSTLTVSNMSPEDSSIYLCSVADRINQPQHFGDGTRLSIL.

The rearrangement links TRBV30 to TRBJ1-5; D may be TRBD1 (6 bases). Germline V CDR1 and CDR2: GTSNPN, SVGIG (reference sequence). V dropped 7 bases and J dropped 1 base, with 14 bases sitting between them. The CDR3 loop spans 14 amino acids. The CDR3 region is CASTEGGSNQPQHF. In DNA, the CDR3 is TGTGCCTCCACCGAAGGGGGAAGCAATCAGCCCCAGCATTTT.

V and J are TRBV5-4 and TRBJ2-5; the D gene is possibly TRBD1 (6 bases). The CDR3 extends over 19 amino acids. V lost 4 bases, J lost 5 bases, and 30 bases lay in between. CDR1 is SGHNT and CDR2 is YYREEE in the germline V gene (reference sequence). The CDR3 protein is CASSNRRINRAPTVETQYF. The CDR3 nucleotides read TGTGCCAGCAGCAACCGGCGGATAAACAGGGCACCCACCGTTGAGACCCAGTACTTC.

This chain uses TRBV12-5 with TRBJ2-7; 7 nucleotides line up with TRBD1. CDR3 length equals 16 residues. Germline CDR1 and CDR2: LGHNT and FRNRAP. The V gene end was trimmed by 1 base and the J gene end by 2 bases; junction bases not matched to a gene: 8. The CDR3 here is CASGLGTTTGTYEQYF. The CDR3 DNA reads as TGTGCTAGTGGTTTGGGTACTACGACAGGGACCTACGAGCAGTACTTC.

The rearrangement joins TRBV6-5 to TRBJ1-4; D remains unclear. Germline V CDR1 and CDR2: MNHEY, SVGAGI. Trimming took off 6 bases at V and 8 bases at J, with 16 bases between the two ends. The CDR3 is made up of 14 amino acids. This CDR3 reads CASRGDAGDEKLFF. CDR3 coding DNA: TGTGCCAGCAGGGGAGACGCCGGTGACGAAAAACTGTTTTTT.

As DNA, the CDR3 is TGTGCCAGCAGCCCCCGGACAGGGGAGGCCGAGCAGTACTTC. Translated: CASSPRTGEAEQYF. This sequence joins TRBV4-2 and TRBJ2-7; TRBD1 agrees at 9 bases. The CDR3 totals 14 residues. The V gene's germline CDR1 is LGHNA and CDR2 YNFKEQ. After removal of 4 bases from V and 6 bases from J, the junction contained 7 bases not matched to a gene.

The sample holds one count of this clone. Germline is not matched at one junction end, which may reflect a read error. CDR3 region: CASNLMGGFTGELFF. In DNA, the CDR3 is TGTGCCAGCAACTTAATGGGGGGGTTCACCGGGGAGCTGTTTTTT. The chain links TRBV7-9 to TRBJ2-2; 7 bases line up with TRBD2. CDR3 length: 15 amino acids. Germline values: CDR1 SEHNR, CDR2 FQNEAQ (reference sequence).

This clone was counted only a few times. The V call is TRBV3-1 (or the pseudogene TRBV3-2), the J call TRBJ2-3; possible D gene TRBD2, 6 bases. Germline V lookup: CDR1 LGHDT, CDR2 YNNKEL (reference sequence). With 7 bases removed from V and 4 bases from J, the gap between germline ends came to 15 bases. CDR3 length: 14 amino acids. The CDR3 coding sequence is TGTGCCAGCACCCTGGGACTCGGGGCAGATACGCAGTATTTT. Protein product: CASTLGLGADTQYF.

This chain joins TRBV27 and TRBJ1-1, with 8 positions matching TRBD1. J was trimmed by 4 bases and V by 4 bases; bases with no gene match: 2. CDR1 is MNHEY and CDR2 is SMNVEV in the germline V gene (reference sequence). The CDR3 runs to 13 residues. The CDR3 DNA sequence: TGTGCCAGCAGTTCAGGGGGCCGCACTGAAGCTTTCTTT. This codes for CASSSGGRTEAFF.

V is TRBV5-1 and J is TRBJ2-5, with 15 positions matching TRBD2. The CDR3 covers 20 residues. V shed 3 bases and J 1 base; nucleotides not matched to a gene: 13. The germline CDR1 and CDR2 sequences are SGHRS and YFSETQ. CDR3 bases: TGCGCCAGCAGCTCCCCTGGACTAGCGGGGGGGTGGCCCCCCCAAGAGACCCAGTACTTC. The encoded protein is CASSSPGLAGGWPPQETQYF.

Concerning this clone: Germline is not matched at one junction end, which may reflect a read error. The V and J genes are TRBV13 and TRBJ2-7, with D perhaps being TRBD1 or TRBD2 (6 bases each). This CDR3 has 15 residues. Germline values: CDR1 PRHDT, CDR2 FYEKMQ (reference sequence). CDR3 bases: TGTGCCGGCAGCTTACAACCGAGGGGGGCCAACGAGCAGTACTTC. This encodes CAGSLQPRGANEQYF.

V and J are TRBV4-2 and TRBJ2-3, with D possibly matching TRBD2 (6 bases). The germline CDR1 and CDR2 sequences are LGHNA and YNFKEQ. V dropped 4 bases and J dropped 0 bases, with 14 bases sitting between them. CDR3 length: 16 amino acids. In nucleotides, the CDR3 is TGTGCCAGCAGCCGGGAGGACGCGCAAAGCACAGATACGCAGTATTTT. This encodes CASSREDAQSTDTQYF.

The V and J genes are TRBV30 and TRBJ1-1; TRBD1 agrees at 7 bases. V gave up 4 bases and J gave up 1 base; unmatched junction bases: 3. The CDR3 is made up of 13 amino acids. Germline V gene data show CDR1 as GTSNPN and CDR2 as SVGIG (reference sequence). This chain's CDR3 is CAWMRTGNTEAFF. The CDR3 DNA follows: TGTGCCTGGATGAGGACAGGGAACACTGAAGCTTTCTTT.

A single count supports this clone. The chain links TRBV10-3 to TRBJ1-2; 8 nucleotides align to TRBD1. V gave up 6 bases and J gave up 13 bases; unmatched junction bases: 19. Germline CDR1 and CDR2: ENHRY and SYGVKD. This CDR3 contains 15 residues. CDR3 in DNA: TGTGCCATCAGCCGCGGTCCCGGACAGGGAGAGGATAGCACCTTC. Translating it yields CAISRGPGQGEDSTF.

The chain employs TRBV25-1 and TRBJ1-1; D not certain. The CDR3 covers 13 residues. Germline V CDR1 and CDR2: MGHDK, SYGVNS. The V gene lost 5 bases and the J gene lost 1 base, with 8 bases spanning the gap. As DNA, the CDR3 is TGTGCCAGCAGTCGGCATTGGAACACTGAAGCTTTCTTT. Translated: CASSRHWNTEAFF.

The chain employs TRBV11-2 and TRBJ1-2, with D possibly matching TRBD1 (5 bases). From germline, CDR1 is SGHAT and CDR2 FQNNGV. This CDR3 has 14 residues. Trimming stripped 4 bases from V and 4 bases from J, with 13 bases between. This CDR3 reads CASSSHRRSYGYTF. The DNA for the CDR3 is TGTGCCAGCAGCTCCCACAGGAGGAGCTATGGCTACACCTTC.

The chain couples TRBV7-9 to TRBJ2-1; TRBD2 agrees at 12 bases. Germline V lookup: CDR1 SEHNR, CDR2 FQNEAQ (reference sequence). V shed 5 bases, J shed 5 bases, and the junction held 4 bases outside the gene matches. This CDR3 spans 15 amino acids. This CDR3 reads CASSPRTSGNNEQFF. The CDR3 nucleotides are TGTGCCAGCAGCCCAAGGACTAGCGGGAACAATGAGCAGTTCTTC.